This T cell receptor (beta chain) originates from a study of T cells in Graves' hyperthyroidism and ophthalmopathy. Whole-study findings and limits: Most thyroid clonotypes expanded above 0.001 appeared in blood too. Ophthalmopathy and stable hyperthyroidism were told apart by a 13 V-J model.

What was amplified from RNA transcripts were TCR beta CDR3 regions. Researchers ran a first-round RT-PCR on the TCR CDR3 using the HTBI primer set. Using its own MiXCR run on the multiplex PCR reads, TCRdb lists one record per CDR3 protein. Among some 620,000 distinct CDR3 sequences listed, around 15% were seen once. The patients, who ranged from 18 to 65 in age, presented with newly diagnosed hyperthyroidism lasting under 2 months. The PBMCs had their origin in around 10 ml of fresh peripheral blood. CDR3 length: 16 amino acids. Trimming left V 2 bases short and J 1 base short, with 14 bases between. Looked up from germline, CDR1 is SEHNR and CDR2 is FQNEAQ (reference sequence). Remarks on this clonotype: Its target is unknown.

The chain joins TRBV7-9 to TRBJ2-5, with unresolved D. The receptor was derived from a woman in her twenties or thirties with Graves' hyperthyroidism. Sequenced: blood. Here the CDR3 reads CASSLKVSLSQETQYF. The CDR3 DNA sequence: TGTGCCAGCAGCTTAAAGGTGTCTTTAAGCCAAGAGACCCAGTACTTC.